The entry below describes one T cell receptor beta chain. The specificity of this receptor is unknown. The record has no base qualities; no much larger clone is one base away. The record originates from a study of T cells in localized non-small cell lung cancer (dated by TCRdb to the early 2020s). A note on the overall study: T cell repertoires of approximately 250 early-stage NSCLC patients were analyzed, with tumors being compared against uninvolved tumor-adjacent lungs. The cohort consisted of 236 treatment-naive NSCLC patients whose localized lung tumors had been resected. A mean age of roughly 64 years was recorded for the NSCLC patients, of whom 129 were male and 107 were female. Summary of the overall study and its limitations: Because multi-region sequencing of the tumors was not done, intratumor heterogeneity could not be ruled out. Of the top 100 tumor clones, a median of roughly 53 were detected in paired uninvolved adjacent lung; some 28 were also among that lung's top 100. Because the study design was exploratory, TCR variables were selected using unadjusted p-values without false-discovery rate correction. Uninvolved tumor-adjacent lung showed the highest T cell clonality, higher than tumor, which suggests more focused antigenic responses in the uninvolved tumor-adjacent lung. Longer overall survival was associated with higher blood T cell density, whereas shorter survival was associated with higher adjacent-lung clonality.

At diagnosis, peripheral blood, uninvolved tumor-adjacent lung and tumor were collected and were preserved as a mix of fresh-frozen and FFPE material. For TCR repertoire profiling, blood samples were analyzed as peripheral blood mononuclear cells. Spanning cysteine to phenylalanine, the CDR3 consists of 14 amino acids. CDR3 DNA is the only sequence kept; it has 42 bases, read in frame from the first base. V is clipped by 7 bases and J by 0 bases, and the sequence between their germline boundaries is 12 bases long. CDR1 and CDR2 were assigned from the germline V gene as MGHDK and SYGVNS. TCR beta CDR3 regions were sequenced from DNA using the immunoSEQ Assay. The original methods were these. T cell density was computed as TCR beta template counts normalized to usable DNA estimated by amplifying housekeeping genes. The preseqR package was used to estimate richness by extrapolating to 400,000 templates for PBMC samples and to 120,000 templates for tissue samples. Clonality was defined by subtracting Pielou's evenness from one. To identify tissue-enriched TCRs, differential abundance testing was run on productive amino-acid clonotypes with a minimum total count of 5 and an alpha of 0.1. The Jaccard Index and the Morisita Overlap Index were used to measure repertoire overlap between compartments. GLIPH grouped TCR beta CDR3s together with public tetramer-defined viral CDR3s, and a viral motif had to include at least three viral sequences and also show V-gene enrichment. The clones in this table, taken by TCRdb from immuneACCESS, are in-frame only. Not every clone is retained; where verified, under half of the shortfall comes from an unresolved V gene, and the cause of the rest is unknown. The V and J calls and the clone size are those of that table, but D and trimming were determined from the DNA. The sample records 23,000 or so clones, roughly 87% of which are singletons. Approximately 32% of the sample is taken by the ten largest.

This receptor chain uses TRBV25-1 and TRBJ1-1; no D segment can be confidently identified. Source: peripheral blood, taken before any cancer treatment. This clonotype originated in a male donor aged 60 or over with stage I squamous cell lung carcinoma. The nucleotides are TGTGCCAGCACCCCGGACCGAATGAACACTGAAGCTTTCTTT. Translated, it reads CASTPDRMNTEAFF.